The present entry profiles one T cell receptor beta chain with its context. Its antigen remains unknown. This sample is drawn from a study of human T cells and chemical hapten exposure. TCRdb re-called the RACE reads through MiXCR, storing one row per CDR3 protein. Of about 340,000 distinct CDR3 sequences in the sample, about 7% were seen once. Time point denoted: patch test 1, 2 weeks after DPC sensitization. Treatment specified: therapeutic diphenylcyclopropenone sensitization with weekly scalp DPC. Broader study findings: Large CDR3 similarity clusters arose significantly more often from expanded TCRs than from controls.

V was shortened by 6 bases and J by 9 bases, with 15 bases between the two germline ends. Per the germline V gene, CDR1 is MRHNA and CDR2 is SNTAGT. This CDR3 spans 13 amino acids. The chain links TRBV6-4 to TRBJ2-1, with D uncertain. The sample consisted of whole blood, taken in connection with sensitization to the hapten diphenylcyclopropenone (DPC). This TCR was sampled from a woman between 18 and 30 years old with alopecia areata. Some clones in this sample may be carry-over from other donors' samples. CDR3 protein: CASSAGPEGEQFF. The CDR3 coding sequence is TGTGCCAGCAGCGCCGGGCCTGAAGGTGAGCAGTTCTTC.